These 4 T cell receptor beta chains originate from one sample sequenced in a study of T cells in Graves' hyperthyroidism and ophthalmopathy. TCR beta CDR3 regions were amplified from RNA transcripts. Carried out on the TCR CDR3, a first-round RT-PCR used the HTBI primer set. TCRdb re-called the multiplex PCR reads through MiXCR, storing one row per CDR3 protein. Among 490,000 or so distinct CDR3 sequences listed, 40% to 50% were seen once. The sequenced material came from peripheral blood or thyroid tissue (not recorded which). The source is an adult woman with Graves' disease, either hyperthyroidism or ophthalmopathy (not recorded which).

The CDR3 DNA reads TGCGCCAGCAGCCAAGCAGGGTATTCACCCCTCCACTTT. It translates to CASSQAGYSPLHF. The rearrangement joins TRBV4-1 to TRBJ1-6; TRBD1 might be the D (5 bases). With 1 base removed from V and 8 bases from J, the gap between germline ends came to 6 bases. This CDR3 contains 13 residues. Per germline, CDR1 MGHRA and CDR2 YSYEKL.

The chain uses TRBV19 and TRBJ2-2; TRBD2 agrees at 9 bases. The length of the CDR3 is 14 residues. The germline V gene has CDR1 LNHDA and CDR2 SQIVND (reference sequence). The trim removed 10 bases at V and 4 bases at J, leaving 7 bases unmatched. The CDR3, as DNA: TGTGCCATTAGCGGGGGCCAGAGCACCGGGGAGCTGTTTTTT. This sequence encodes CAISGGQSTGELFF.

The V gene is TRBV7-2, the J gene TRBJ1-6; TRBD1 matches at 7 bases. Germline V gives CDR1 SGHTA, CDR2 FQGNSA. Trimming cost V 1 base and J 14 bases; bases outside gene matches: 5. The length of the CDR3 is 13 residues. This CDR3 is CASSLGRQGSLHF. The CDR3, as DNA: TGTGCCAGCAGCTTAGGCCGACAGGGATCCCTCCACTTT.

The table lists this clonotype with many counts. The chain has TRBV5-4 and TRBJ1-1; D not certain. This CDR3 has 15 amino acids. Trimming took off 0 bases at V and 1 base at J, with 10 bases between the two ends. Looked up from germline, CDR1 is SGHNT and CDR2 is YYREEE (reference sequence). CDR3 protein: CASSLAGGANTEAFF. CDR3 in DNA: TGTGCCAGCAGCTTGGCCGGCGGCGCGAACACTGAAGCTTTCTTT. Combining the CDR3 with reference TRBV5-4 and TRBJ1-1 gives the whole variable domain ETGVTQSPTHLIKTRGQQVTLRCSSQSGHNTVSWYQQALGQGPQFIFQYYREEENGRGNFPPRFSGLQFPNYSSELNVNALELDDSALYLCASSLAGGANTEAFFGQGTRLTVV.